This passage covers 5 T cell receptor beta chains from one sample sequenced in a study of T cell responses to AZD1222 COVID-19 vaccine. TCRdb's table, derived via immunoSEQ multiplex PCR, lists solely in-frame clones and lacks some. The table has under 200,000 clones, 94% seen once. The sequenced sample was peripheral blood, obtained on day 0 of AZD1222 vaccination. These receptor sequences come from an adult in good health.

The chain has TRBV9 and TRBJ1-3; D is ambiguous. The CDR3 has 12 amino acids. Germline V gene lookup returns CDR1 SGDLS and CDR2 YYNGEE. Trimming shortened V by 4 bases and J by 3 bases, and 5 bases separated the two germline ends. The CDR3 protein is CASSPNGNTIYF. The DNA of the CDR3 is TGTGCCAGCAGCCCTAATGGAAACACCATATATTTT.

This chain links TRBV28 with TRBJ2-7; TRBD2 agrees at 9 bases. From germline, CDR1 is MDHEN and CDR2 SYDVKM. Trimming removed 10 bases from V and 4 bases from J; junction bases left unmatched: 11. The CDR3 runs to 14 residues. In nucleotides, the CDR3 is TGTGCCACCTCACCGGGACTAGCTCTATACGAGCAGTACTTC. Protein: CATSPGLALYEQYF.

The chain carries TRBV6-5 and TRBJ2-2; tentatively, D is TRBD2 (6 bases). The CDR3 sequence is 13 residues long. Trimming stripped 6 bases from V and 3 bases from J, with 8 bases between. The germline V gene encodes CDR1 MNHEY and CDR2 SVGAGI. The CDR3 sequence is CASRGLHTGELFF. The CDR3 DNA is TGTGCCAGCAGGGGACTTCACACCGGGGAGCTGTTTTTT.

The chain employs TRBV4-1 and TRBJ2-7; 9 bases are shared with TRBD2. The CDR3 has 16 amino acids. Germline lookup yields CDR1 MGHRA and CDR2 YSYEKL. With 0 bases clipped from V and 3 bases from J, the junction kept 6 bases outside the gene matches. This CDR3 is CASSQEKASGIYEQYF. The CDR3 DNA sequence: TGCGCCAGCAGCCAAGAGAAGGCTAGCGGGATCTACGAGCAGTACTTC.

J is TRBJ1-4 and V is TRBV19; D perhaps matches TRBD1 (5 bases). The ends were cut back, 1 base at V and 4 bases at J, with 10 bases in the middle. In germline, CDR1 is LNHDA, CDR2 SQIVND (reference sequence). This CDR3 has 15 residues. CDR3 loop: CASSIVAGVNEKLFF. CDR3 sequence (DNA): TGTGCCAGTAGTATAGTTGCGGGGGTTAATGAAAAACTGTTTTTT.